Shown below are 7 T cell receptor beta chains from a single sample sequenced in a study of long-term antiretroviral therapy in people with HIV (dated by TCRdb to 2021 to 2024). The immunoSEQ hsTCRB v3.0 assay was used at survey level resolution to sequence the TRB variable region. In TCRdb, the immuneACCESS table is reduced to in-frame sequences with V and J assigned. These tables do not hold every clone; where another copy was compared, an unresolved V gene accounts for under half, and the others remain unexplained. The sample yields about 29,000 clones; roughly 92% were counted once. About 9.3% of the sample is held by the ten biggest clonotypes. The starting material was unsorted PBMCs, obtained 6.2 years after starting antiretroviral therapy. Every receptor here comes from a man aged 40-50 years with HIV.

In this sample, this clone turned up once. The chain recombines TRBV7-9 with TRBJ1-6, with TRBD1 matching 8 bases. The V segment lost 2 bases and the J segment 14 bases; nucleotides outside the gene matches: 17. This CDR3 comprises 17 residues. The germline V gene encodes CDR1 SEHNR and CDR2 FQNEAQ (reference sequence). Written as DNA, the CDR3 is TGTGCCAGCAGCTTAACACTCGGGGGACAGGACCCCTTCTCCCTCCACTTT. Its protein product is CASSLTLGGQDPFSLHF.

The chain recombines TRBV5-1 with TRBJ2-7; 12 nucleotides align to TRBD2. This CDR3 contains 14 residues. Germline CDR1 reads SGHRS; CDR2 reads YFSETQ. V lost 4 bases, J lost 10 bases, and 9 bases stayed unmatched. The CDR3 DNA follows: TGCGCCAGCAGCAAGGGACTAGCGGGTTGGTTTCAGTACTTC. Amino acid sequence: CASSKGLAGWFQYF.

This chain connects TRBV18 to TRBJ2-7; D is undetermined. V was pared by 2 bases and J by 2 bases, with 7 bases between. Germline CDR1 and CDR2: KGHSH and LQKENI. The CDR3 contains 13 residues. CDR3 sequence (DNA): TGTGCCAGCTCACCAAATTGGCCCTACGAGCAGTACTTC. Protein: CASSPNWPYEQYF.

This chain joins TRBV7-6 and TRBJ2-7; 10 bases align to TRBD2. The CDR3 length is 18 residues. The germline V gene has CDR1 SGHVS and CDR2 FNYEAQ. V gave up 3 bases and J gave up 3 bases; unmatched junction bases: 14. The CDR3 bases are TGTGCCAGCAGCTTGGGGAATAGTGGGACTAGCGAGGACTACGAGCAGTACTTC. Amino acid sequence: CASSLGNSGTSEDYEQYF. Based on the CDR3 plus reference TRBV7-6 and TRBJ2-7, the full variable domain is GAGVSQSPRYKVTKRGQDVALRCDPISGHVSLYWYRQALGQGPEFLTYFNYEAQQDKSGLPNDRFSAERPEGSISTLTIQRTEQRDSAMYRCASSLGNSGTSEDYEQYFGPGTRLTVT.

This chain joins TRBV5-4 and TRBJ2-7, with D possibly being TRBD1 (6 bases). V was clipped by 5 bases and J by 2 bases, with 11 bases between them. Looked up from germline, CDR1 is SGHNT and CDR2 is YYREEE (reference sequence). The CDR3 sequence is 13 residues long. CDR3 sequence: CASSTGLAYEQYF. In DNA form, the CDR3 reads TGTGCCAGCAGTACAGGGCTCGCCTACGAGCAGTACTTC. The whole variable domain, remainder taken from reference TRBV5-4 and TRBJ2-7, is ETGVTQSPTHLIKTRGQQVTLRCSSQSGHNTVSWYQQALGQGPQFIFQYYREEENGRGNFPPRFSGLQFPNYSSELNVNALELDDSALYLCASSTGLAYEQYFGPGTRLTVT.

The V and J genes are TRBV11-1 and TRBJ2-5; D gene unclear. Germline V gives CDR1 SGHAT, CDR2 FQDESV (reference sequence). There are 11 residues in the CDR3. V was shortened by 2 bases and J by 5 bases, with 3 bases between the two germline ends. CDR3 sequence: CASSLTETQYF. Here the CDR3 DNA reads TGTGCCAGCAGCTTAACGGAGACCCAGTACTTC.

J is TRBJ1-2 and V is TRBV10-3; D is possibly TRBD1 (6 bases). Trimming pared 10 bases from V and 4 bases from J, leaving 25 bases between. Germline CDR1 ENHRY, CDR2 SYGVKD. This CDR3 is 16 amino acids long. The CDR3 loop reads CATSPGGALLGYGYTF. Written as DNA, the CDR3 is TGTGCCACCAGCCCGGGGGGGGCGCTCCTTGGCTATGGCTACACCTTC.